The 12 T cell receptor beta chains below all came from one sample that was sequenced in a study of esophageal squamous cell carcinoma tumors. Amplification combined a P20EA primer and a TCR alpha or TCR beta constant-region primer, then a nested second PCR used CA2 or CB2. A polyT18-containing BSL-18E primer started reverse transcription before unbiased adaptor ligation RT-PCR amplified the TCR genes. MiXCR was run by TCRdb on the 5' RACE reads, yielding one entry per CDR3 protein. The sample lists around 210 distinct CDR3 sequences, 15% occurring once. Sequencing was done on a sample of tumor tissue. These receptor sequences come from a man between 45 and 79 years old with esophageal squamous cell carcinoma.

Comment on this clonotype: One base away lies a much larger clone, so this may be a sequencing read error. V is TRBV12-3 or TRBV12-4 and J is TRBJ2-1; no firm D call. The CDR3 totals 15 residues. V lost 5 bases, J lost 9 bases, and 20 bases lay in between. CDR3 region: CASSTNYHPWGEQFF. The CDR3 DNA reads TGTGCCAGCAGTACAAACTATCACCCGTGGGGTGAGCAGTTCTTC.

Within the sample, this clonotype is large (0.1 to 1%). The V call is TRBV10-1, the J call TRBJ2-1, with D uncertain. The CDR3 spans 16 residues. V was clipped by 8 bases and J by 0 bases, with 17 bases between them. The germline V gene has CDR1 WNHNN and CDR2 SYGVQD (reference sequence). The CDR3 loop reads CASVKNPESSYNEQFF. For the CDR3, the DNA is TGCGCCAGCGTGAAGAACCCGGAGAGCTCCTACAATGAGCAGTTCTTC.

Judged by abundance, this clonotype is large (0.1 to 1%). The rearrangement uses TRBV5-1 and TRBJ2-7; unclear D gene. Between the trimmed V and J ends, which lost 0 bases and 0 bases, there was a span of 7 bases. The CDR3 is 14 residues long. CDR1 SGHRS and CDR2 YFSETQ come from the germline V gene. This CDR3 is CASSLDPSSYEQYF. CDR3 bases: TGCGCCAGCAGCTTGGACCCCAGCTCCTACGAGCAGTACTTC.

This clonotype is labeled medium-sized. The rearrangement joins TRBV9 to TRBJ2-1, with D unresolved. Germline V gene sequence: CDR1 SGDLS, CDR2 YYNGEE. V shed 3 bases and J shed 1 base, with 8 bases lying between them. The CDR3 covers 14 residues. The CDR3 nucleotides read TGTGCCAGCAGCGACCTACGGTCCTACAATGAGCAGTTCTTC. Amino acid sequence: CASSDLRSYNEQFF. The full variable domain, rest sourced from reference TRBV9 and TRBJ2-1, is DSGVTQTPKHLITATGQRVTLRCSPRSGDLSVYWYQQSLDQGLQFLIQYYNGEERAKGNILERFSAQQFPDLHSELNLSSLELGDSALYFCASSDLRSYNEQFFGPGTRLTVL.

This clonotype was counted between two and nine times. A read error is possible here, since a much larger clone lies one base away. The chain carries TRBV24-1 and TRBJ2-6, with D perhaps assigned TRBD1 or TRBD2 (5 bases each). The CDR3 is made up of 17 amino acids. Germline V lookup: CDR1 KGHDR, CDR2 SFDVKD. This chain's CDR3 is CATSDNGIGAGANVRTF. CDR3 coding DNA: TGTGCCACCAGTGATAATGGTATCGGGGCTGGGGCCAACGTCCGGACTTTC.

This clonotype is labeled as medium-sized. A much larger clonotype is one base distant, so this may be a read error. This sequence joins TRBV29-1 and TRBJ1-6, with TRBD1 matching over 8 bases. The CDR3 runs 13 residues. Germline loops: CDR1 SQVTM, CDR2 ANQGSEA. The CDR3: CSVKLDRDSPRHF. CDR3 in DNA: TGCAGCGTTAAATTGGACAGGGATTCACCCCGCCACTTT.

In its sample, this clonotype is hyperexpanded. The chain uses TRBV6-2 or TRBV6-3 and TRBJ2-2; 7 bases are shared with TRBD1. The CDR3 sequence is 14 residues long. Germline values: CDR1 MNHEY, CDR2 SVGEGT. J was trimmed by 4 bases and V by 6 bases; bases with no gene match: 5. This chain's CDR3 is CASSPGQSTGELFF. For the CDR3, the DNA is TGTGCCAGCAGCCCGGGACAGAGCACCGGGGAGCTGTTTTTT.

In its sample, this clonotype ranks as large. The CDR3 DNA reads TGTGCCAGCAGTGTGAACAGGGATGGAAATACGCAGTATTTT. It codes for CASSVNRDGNTQYF. The V call is TRBV6-6, the J call TRBJ2-3; D possibly corresponds to TRBD1 (6 bases). CDR1 and CDR2 (germline): MNHNY, SVGAGI (reference sequence). V was clipped by 5 bases and J by 7 bases, with 16 bases between them. The CDR3 covers 14 residues.

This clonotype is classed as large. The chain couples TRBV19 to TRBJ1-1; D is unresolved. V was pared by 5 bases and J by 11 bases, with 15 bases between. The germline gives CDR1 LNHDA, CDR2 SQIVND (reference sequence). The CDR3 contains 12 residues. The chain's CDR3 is CASSSVYAEAFF. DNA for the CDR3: TGTGCCAGTAGTTCCGTATATGCGGAGGCTTTCTTT. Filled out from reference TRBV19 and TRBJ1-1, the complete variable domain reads DGGITQSPKYLFRKEGQNVTLSCEQNLNHDAMYWYRQDPGQGLRLIYYSQIVNDFQKGDIAEGYSVSREKKESFPLTVTSAQKNPTAFYLCASSSVYAEAFFGQGTRLTVV.

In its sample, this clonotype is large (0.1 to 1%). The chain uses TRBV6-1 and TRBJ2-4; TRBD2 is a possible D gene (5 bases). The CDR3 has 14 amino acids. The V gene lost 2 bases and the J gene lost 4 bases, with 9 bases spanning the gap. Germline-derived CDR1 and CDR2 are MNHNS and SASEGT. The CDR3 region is CASSEPGYKNIQYF. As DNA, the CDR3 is TGTGCCAGCAGTGAACCGGGATATAAAAACATTCAGTACTTC.

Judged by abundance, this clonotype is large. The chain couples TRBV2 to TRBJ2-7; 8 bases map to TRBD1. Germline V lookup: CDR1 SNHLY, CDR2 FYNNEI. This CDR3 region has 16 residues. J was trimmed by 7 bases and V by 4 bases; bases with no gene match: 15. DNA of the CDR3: TGTGCCAGCAGTGTGGACAGGGAACTACAGACCTGGGAGCAGTACTTC. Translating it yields CASSVDRELQTWEQYF.

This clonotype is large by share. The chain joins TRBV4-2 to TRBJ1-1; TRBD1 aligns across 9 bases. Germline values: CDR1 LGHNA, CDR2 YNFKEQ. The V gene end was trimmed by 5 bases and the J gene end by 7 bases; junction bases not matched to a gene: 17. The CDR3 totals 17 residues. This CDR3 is CASSYRRTGAERNEAFF. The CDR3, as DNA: TGTGCCAGCAGCTACCGAAGGACAGGGGCGGAACGGAATGAAGCTTTCTTT.